This T cell receptor beta chain stems from a study of CXCR3-negative and CXCR3-positive naive CD8 T cells. Study-level points and caveats: Naive cells that were CXCR3-negative or CXCR3-positive used TRBV-TRBJ genes alike, while memory cells diverged. TRB CDR3 hydrophobicity was greater in CXCR3-positive naive cells than in CXCR3-negative naive cells.

Within the CD8+ T cell compartment, naive cells were CD45RO-CCR7+CD27+CD95-. The libraries of TRB cDNA were constructed through 5' RACE using UMI labels. TCRdb derives one entry per CDR3 protein from the 5' RACE reads, leaving out DNA. This sample's table has about 5,300 distinct CDR3 sequences. As regards this clonotype: Its antigen is not identified.

The CDR3 contains 16 residues. The germline V gene has CDR1 DFQATT and CDR2 SNEGSKA (reference sequence). The V call is TRBV20-1, the J call TRBJ2-1. The clonotype originates from a human donor in good health. Some clones in this sample may be carry-over from other donors' samples. Sequencing was performed on naive CXCR3+ CD8+ T cells from blood. Subset given: CD45RO-CCR7+CD27+CD95- naive CD8+ T cells expressing CXCR3 (TNR3+). CDR3 protein: CSAAETERSSYNEQFF.